This T cell receptor (beta chain) comes out of a study of T-cell reconstitution after alpha-beta-depleted transplantation in children. Findings of the study overall: Diversity of TCRbeta at day 60 was high in some patients, arising from surviving recipient T cells and thymic progenitors. The main origin of T-cell counts and diversity one year after transplant was newly produced T cells. Several hundred expanded graft clones reportedly supplied alpha-beta T cells about two months after transplant.

J lost 1 base, V lost 6 bases, and 6 bases had no gene match. The CDR3 totals 15 residues. This clonotype was seen repeatedly, ten times or more. What it recognizes is unknown. The authors prepared the TCRbeta library with unique molecular identifiers. From the PCR reads, TCRdb called clonotypes with MiXCR, one entry per CDR3 protein. This table has under 300,000 distinct CDR3 sequences, roughly 10% appearing once. The source of this sequence is a male patient between 2 and 9 years old who had a stem cell transplant for chronic granulomatous disease, so the T cells may come from the graft donor. The V gene is TRBV12-3 or TRBV12-4, the J gene TRBJ1-1, with 9 bases identical to TRBD1. Here the sequenced sample was peripheral blood, taken 180 days after TCRalphabeta/CD19-depleted stem cell transplant. CDR3 loop: CASRLQGAQNTEAFF. CDR3 DNA sequence: TGTGCCAGCAGGTTACAGGGGGCGCAGAACACTGAAGCTTTCTTT.